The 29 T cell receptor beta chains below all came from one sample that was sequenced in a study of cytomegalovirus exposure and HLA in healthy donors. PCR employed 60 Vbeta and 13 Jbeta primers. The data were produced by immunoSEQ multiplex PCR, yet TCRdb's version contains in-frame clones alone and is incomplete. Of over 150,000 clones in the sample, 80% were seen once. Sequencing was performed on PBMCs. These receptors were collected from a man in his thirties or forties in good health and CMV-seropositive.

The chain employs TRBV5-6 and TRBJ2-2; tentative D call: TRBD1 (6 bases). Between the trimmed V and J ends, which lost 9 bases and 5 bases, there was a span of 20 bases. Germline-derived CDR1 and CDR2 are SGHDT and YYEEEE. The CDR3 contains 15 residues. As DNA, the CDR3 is TGTGCCACCTTCAGGATGGGGGCCAGAACCGGGGAGCTGTTTTTT. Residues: CATFRMGARTGELFF.

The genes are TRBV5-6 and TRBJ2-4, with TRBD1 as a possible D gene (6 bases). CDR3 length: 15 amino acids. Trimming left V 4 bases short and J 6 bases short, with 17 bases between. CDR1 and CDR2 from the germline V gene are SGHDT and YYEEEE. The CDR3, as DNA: TGTGCCAGCAGCCAATACAGGGTCGACCCAAACATTCAGTACTTC. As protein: CASSQYRVDPNIQYF.

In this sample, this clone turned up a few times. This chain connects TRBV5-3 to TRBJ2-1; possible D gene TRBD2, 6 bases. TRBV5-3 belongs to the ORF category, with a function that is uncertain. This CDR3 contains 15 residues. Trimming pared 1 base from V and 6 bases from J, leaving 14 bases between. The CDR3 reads CARSLTGDHRNEQFF. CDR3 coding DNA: TGTGCCAGAAGCTTGACGGGAGACCATCGCAATGAGCAGTTCTTC.

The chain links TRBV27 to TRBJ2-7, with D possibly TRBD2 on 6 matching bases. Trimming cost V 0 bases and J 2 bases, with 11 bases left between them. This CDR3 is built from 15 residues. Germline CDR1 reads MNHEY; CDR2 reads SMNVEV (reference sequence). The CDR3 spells CASSLSGTPAYEQYF. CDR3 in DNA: TGTGCCAGCAGTTTATCCGGGACTCCGGCCTACGAGCAGTACTTC.

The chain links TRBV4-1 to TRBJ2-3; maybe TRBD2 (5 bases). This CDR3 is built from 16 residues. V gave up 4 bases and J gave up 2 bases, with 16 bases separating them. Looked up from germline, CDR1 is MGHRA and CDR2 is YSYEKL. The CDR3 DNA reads TGCGCCAGCAGCCCGGGATTCTGGAGAGACACAGATACGCAGTATTTT. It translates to CASSPGFWRDTDTQYF.

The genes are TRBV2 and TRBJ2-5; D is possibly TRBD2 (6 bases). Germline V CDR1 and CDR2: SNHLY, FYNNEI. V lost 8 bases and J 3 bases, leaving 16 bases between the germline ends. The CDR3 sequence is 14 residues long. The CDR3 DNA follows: TGTGCCAGCGGCCGGTCGGAGGGTAAAGAGACCCAGTACTTC. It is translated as CASGRSEGKETQYF.

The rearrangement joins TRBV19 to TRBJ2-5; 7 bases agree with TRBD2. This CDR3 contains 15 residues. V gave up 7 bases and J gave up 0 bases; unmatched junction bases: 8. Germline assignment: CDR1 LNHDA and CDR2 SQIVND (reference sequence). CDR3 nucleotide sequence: TGTGCCAGTACCCGAAGGGAGGGGAACCAAGAGACCCAGTACTTC. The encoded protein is CASTRREGNQETQYF.

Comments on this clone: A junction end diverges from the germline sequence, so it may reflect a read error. CDR3 sequence reads: CSSSGQGLKDYNEQFF. CDR3 nucleotide sequence: TGTTCCAGCAGCGGACAGGGACTCAAGGACTACAATGAGCAGTTCTTC. V gene TRBV7-9 combines with J gene TRBJ2-1; 8 positions match TRBD1. Per germline, CDR1 SEHNR and CDR2 FQNEAQ (reference sequence). The CDR3 has 16 amino acids.

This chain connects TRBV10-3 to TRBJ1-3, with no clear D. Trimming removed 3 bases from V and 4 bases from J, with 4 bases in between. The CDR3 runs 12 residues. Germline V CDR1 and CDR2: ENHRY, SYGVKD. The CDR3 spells CAISDPGNTIYF. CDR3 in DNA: TGTGCCATCAGTGATCCGGGAAACACCATATATTTT.

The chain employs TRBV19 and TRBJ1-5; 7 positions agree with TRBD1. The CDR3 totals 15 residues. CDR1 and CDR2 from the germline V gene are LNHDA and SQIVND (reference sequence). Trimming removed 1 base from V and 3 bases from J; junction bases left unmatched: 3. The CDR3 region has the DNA TGTGCCAGTAGTATAGTTGGACAGGTCAATCAGCCCCAGCATTTT. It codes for CASSIVGQVNQPQHF.

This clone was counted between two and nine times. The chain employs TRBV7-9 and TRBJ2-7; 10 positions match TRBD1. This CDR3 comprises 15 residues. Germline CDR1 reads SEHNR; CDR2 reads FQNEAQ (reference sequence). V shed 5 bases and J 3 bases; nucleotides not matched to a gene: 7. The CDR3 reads CASSPGTGVFYEQYF. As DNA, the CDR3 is TGTGCCAGCAGCCCCGGGACAGGGGTTTTCTACGAGCAGTACTTC.

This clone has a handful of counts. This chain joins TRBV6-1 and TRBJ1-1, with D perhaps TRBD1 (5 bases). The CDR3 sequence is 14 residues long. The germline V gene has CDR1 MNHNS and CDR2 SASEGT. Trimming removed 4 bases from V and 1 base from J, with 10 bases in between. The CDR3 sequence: CASSARVENTEAFF. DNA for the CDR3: TGTGCCAGCAGTGCCAGGGTCGAGAACACTGAAGCTTTCTTT.

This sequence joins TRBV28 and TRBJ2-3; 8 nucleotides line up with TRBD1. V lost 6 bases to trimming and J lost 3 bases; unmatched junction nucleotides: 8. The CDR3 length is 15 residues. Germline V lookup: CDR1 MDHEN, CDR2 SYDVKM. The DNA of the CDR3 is TGTGCCAGCAGGACTCAGGGGGCTGGAACAGATACGCAGTATTTT. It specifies CASRTQGAGTDTQYF. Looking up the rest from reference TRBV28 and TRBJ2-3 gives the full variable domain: DVKVTQSSRYLVKRTGEKVFLECVQDMDHENMFWYRQDPGLGLRLIYFSYDVKMKEKGDIPEGYSVSREKKERFSLILESASTNQTSMYLCASRTQGAGTDTQYFGPGTRLTVL.

Written as DNA, the CDR3 is TGTGCCAGCAGCTTTGGCAGCTTGATGAGGAAGTACACCTTC. It specifies CASSFGSLMRKYTF. The J gene is TRBJ1-2, the V gene TRBV5-6; no firm D call. CDR1 SGHDT and CDR2 YYEEEE come from the germline V gene. The CDR3 spans 14 residues. The V and J ends lost 2 bases and 11 bases respectively, with 19 bases between them. Combining the CDR3 with reference TRBV5-6 and TRBJ1-2 gives the whole variable domain DAGVTQSPTHLIKTRGQQVTLRCSPKSGHDTVSWYQQALGQGPQFIFQYYEEEERQRGNFPDRFSGHQFPNYSSELNVNALLLGDSALYLCASSFGSLMRKYTFGSGTRLTVV.

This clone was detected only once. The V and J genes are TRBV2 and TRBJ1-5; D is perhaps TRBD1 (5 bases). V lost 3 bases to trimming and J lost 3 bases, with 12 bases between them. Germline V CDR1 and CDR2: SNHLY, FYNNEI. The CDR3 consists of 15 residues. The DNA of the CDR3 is TGTGCCAGCAGTGAGCTCAGGGCCTACAATCAGCCCCAGCATTTT. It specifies CASSELRAYNQPQHF.

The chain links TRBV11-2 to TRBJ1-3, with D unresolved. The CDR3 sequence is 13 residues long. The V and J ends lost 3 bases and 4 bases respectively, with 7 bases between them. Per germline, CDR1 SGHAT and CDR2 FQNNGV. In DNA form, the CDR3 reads TGTGCCAGCAGCTTTGTGGAGGGAAACACCATATATTTT. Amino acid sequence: CASSFVEGNTIYF.

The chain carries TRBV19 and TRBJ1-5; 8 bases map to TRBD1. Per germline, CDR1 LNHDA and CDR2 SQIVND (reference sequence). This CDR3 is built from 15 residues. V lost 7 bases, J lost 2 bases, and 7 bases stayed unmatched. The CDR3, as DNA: TGTGCCAGTACCGACGGACAGGGCCGCAATCAGCCCCAGCATTTT. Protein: CASTDGQGRNQPQHF. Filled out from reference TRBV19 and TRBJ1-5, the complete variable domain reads DGGITQSPKYLFRKEGQNVTLSCEQNLNHDAMYWYRQDPGQGLRLIYYSQIVNDFQKGDIAEGYSVSREKKESFPLTVTSAQKNPTAFYLCASTDGQGRNQPQHFGDGTRLSIL.

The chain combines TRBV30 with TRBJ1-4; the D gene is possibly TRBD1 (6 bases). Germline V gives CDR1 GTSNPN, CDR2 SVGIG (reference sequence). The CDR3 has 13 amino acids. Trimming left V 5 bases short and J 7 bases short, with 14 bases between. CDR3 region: CAWSRVQGEKLFF. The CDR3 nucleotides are TGTGCCTGGTCCCGTGTACAGGGTGAAAAACTGTTTTTT.

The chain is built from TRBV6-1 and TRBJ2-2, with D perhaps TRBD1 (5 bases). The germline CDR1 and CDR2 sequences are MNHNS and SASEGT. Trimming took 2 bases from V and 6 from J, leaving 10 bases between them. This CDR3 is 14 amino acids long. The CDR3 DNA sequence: TGTGCCAGCAGTGAAATGGGCAGGGCCGGGGAGCTGTTTTTT. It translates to CASSEMGRAGELFF.

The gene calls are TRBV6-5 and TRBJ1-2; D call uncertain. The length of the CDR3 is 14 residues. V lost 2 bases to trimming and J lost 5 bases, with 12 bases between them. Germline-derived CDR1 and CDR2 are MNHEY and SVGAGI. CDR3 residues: CASSYMGSGYGYTF. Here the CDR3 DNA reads TGTGCCAGCAGTTACATGGGGTCGGGGTATGGCTACACCTTC.

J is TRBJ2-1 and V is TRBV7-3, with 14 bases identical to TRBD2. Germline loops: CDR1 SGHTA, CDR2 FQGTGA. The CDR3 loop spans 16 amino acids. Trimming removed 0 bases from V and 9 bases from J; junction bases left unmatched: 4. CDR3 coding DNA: TGTGCCAGCAGCTTAACCGGGACTAGCGGGAGAGGTGAGCAGTTCTTC. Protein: CASSLTGTSGRGEQFF.

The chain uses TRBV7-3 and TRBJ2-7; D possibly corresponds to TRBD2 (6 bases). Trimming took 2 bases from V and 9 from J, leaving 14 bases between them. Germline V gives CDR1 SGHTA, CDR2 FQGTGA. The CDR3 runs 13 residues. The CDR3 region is CASSLAGRGGQYF. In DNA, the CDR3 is TGTGCCAGCAGCTTAGCGGGAAGGGGCGGGCAGTACTTC.

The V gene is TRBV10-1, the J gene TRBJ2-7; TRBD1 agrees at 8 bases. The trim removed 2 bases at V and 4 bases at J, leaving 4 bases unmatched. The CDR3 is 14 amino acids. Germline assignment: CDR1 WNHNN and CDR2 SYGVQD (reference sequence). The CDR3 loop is CASSEGQGLYEQYF. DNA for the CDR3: TGCGCCAGCAGTGAGGGACAGGGTTTGTACGAGCAGTACTTC.

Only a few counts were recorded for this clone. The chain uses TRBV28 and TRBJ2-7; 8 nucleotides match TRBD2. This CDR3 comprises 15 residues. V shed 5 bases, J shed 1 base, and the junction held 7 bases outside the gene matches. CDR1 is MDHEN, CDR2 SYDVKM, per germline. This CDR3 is CASSTAGLASYEQYF. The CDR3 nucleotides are TGTGCCAGCAGTACCGCCGGACTAGCATCCTACGAGCAGTACTTC.

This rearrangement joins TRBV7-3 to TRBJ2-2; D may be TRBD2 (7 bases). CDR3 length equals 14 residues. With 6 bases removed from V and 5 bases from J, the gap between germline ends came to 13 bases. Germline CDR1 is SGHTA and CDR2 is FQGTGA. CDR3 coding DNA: TGTGCCAGCAGGGCGGGGGCGGAGACCGGGGAGCTGTTTTTT. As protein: CASRAGAETGELFF.

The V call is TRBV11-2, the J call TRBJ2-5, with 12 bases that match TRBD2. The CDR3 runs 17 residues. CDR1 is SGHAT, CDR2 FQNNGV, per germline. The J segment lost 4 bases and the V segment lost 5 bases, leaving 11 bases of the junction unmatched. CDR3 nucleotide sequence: TGTGCCAGCAGCCCCGATCTAGCGGGAGGGCCGTTAGAGACCCAGTACTTC. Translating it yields CASSPDLAGGPLETQYF.

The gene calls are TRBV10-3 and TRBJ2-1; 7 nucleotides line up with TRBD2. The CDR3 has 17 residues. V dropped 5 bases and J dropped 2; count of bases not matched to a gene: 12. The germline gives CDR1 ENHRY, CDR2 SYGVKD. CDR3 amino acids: CAISPSRGRGTYNEQFF. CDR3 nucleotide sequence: TGTGCCATCAGTCCCTCACGGGGGAGGGGAACCTACAATGAGCAGTTCTTC.

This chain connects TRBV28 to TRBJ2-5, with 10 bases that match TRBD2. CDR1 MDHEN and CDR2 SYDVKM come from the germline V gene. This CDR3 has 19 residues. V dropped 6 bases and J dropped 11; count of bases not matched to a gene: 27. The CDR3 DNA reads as TGTGCCAGCAGCCCCTGGCTCGGTCCACAGCGGGAGGGCAGTCTGTCTCAGTACTTC. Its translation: CASSPWLGPQREGSLSQYF.

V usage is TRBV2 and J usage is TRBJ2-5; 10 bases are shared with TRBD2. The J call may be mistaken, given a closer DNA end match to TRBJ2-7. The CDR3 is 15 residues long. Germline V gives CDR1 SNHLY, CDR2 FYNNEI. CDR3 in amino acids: CASSEQLAGTYEQYF. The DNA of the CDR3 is TGTGCCAGCAGTGAACAACTAGCGGGGACCTACGAGCAGTACTTC.